The sequence of this T cell receptor beta chain was determined in a study of cytomegalovirus exposure and HLA in healthy donors (dated by TCRdb to the late 2010s). Some background on the complete study: An earlier analysis of 587 of the donors reported approximately 280 Gb of sequence data and 95 million to 140 million unique TCR beta sequences obtained from around 190 million T cells. The number of donors typed differed by locus, with about 620-630 for A, B, C, DRB1 and DQB1, around 500 for DQA1, over 600 for DPA1, and 472 for DPB1. All discovery cohort repertoires had been generated using a single sequencing platform. Rather than drawing on any new phenotypic data, the later analysis identified candidate immune exposures from TCR beta sequences and the way those sequences occurred across donors. About five DR-DQ haplotypes were treated as single units for association and clustering because of strong linkage in the cohort. In addition to the first cohort of 650 to 800 subjects, a separate validation cohort of 130 or so different subjects was used. A later genetic analysis used genome-wide SNP genotypes for about 60% of the roughly 700 donors, treating that subset as a discovery cohort. The study aimed to test whether cataloging public T cell receptors could reveal signatures of past pathogen exposure. Among the roughly 390 genotyped donors, approximately 81% belonged to the genetic ancestry cluster associated with self-reported Caucasian donors. An early release that covered some 640 HLA-typed donors contained approximately 300 gigabases of sequencing data and about 84 million unique TCR sequences. In a later analysis, previously published TCR beta repertoires from about 640 donors were re-analyzed and high-resolution HLA genotyping was added so that TCR occurrence patterns could be studied. Across some 400 genotyped donors of the cohort, an average of roughly 250,000 unique TCR beta nucleotide sequences per donor were sequenced, and roughly 18% of those sequences were non-productive. High-throughput TCR immunosequencing, statistical association of individual TCRs with disease status, and machine learning were combined to predict cytomegalovirus infection status. The study profiled the T cell repertoires of under 850 subjects by immunosequencing and related them to cytomegalovirus serostatus. Donor age, sex, ethnicity and CMV serostatus were compiled alongside the repertoire data. In an earlier analysis of 587 of the donors, high-throughput TCR beta sequencing was used to judge whether each TCR beta V gene segment behaved as functional or pseudogenic. Class I and class II HLA loci were covered by the typing at four-digit resolution.

Trimming removed 1 base from V and 6 bases from J, leaving 9 bases between the germline ends. The CDR1 and CDR2 encoded by the germline V gene are MGHRA and YSYEKL. The CDR3, from cysteine to phenylalanine, totals 14 residues. The sequence is cut down to CDR3 DNA, 42 bases in frame from base 1. The library was made by the immunoSEQ multiplex PCR assay. A mixture of 60 forward primers for TCR Vbeta segments and 13 reverse primers for TCR Jbeta segments was used in the multiplex PCR. Amplification of the CDR3 region of rearranged TCR beta genes was performed with a multiplex PCR assay on genomic DNA. The amplified TCR beta libraries were sequenced on the Illumina HiSeq System as 87-base-pair reads. For the original study's pipeline: A later analysis tallied around 80 million unique TCR beta chains across the 666 repertoires, and around 10 million of those chains were shared by two or more donors. Raw reads were error-corrected and collapsed into unique sequences with a nearest-neighbor algorithm that merged closely related sequences to remove PCR and sequencing errors. To assign V, D and J gene segments, CDR3 sequences were aligned to IMGT reference sequences. For a sequence to be retained, a match of at least six nucleotides was required to both a V gene segment and a J gene segment. A rearrangement counted as productive if the CDR3 had no stop codons and remained in frame with V and J, and every other rearrangement counted as non-productive. Following IMGT convention, CDR3 was defined as the stretch from the second conserved V-encoded cysteine up to the conserved J-encoded phenylalanine. The earlier analysis of about 590 of the donors excluded sequences that lacked an unambiguous match to a single V gene segment. In an earlier analysis of 587 of the donors, a V segment was called functional when productive rearrangements were above 56.7%, and segregating when the standard deviation between donors exceeded 5%. To diagnose cytomegalovirus status from the catalog of TCR beta chain sequences, a statistical classification framework was built. A later analysis assigned V and J genes by comparing TCR nucleotide sequences with IMGT/GENE-DB human TR gene sequences. In a later analysis, CDR3 sequences and most-parsimonious VDJ recombination scenarios were assigned using the TCRdist pipeline. A later analysis defined each TCR beta chain by its CDR3 amino acid sequence plus V-gene family, and excluded reads lacking a unique V-gene family. In a later analysis, 500 to 700 highly shared, low-generation-probability nucleotide sequences were removed to address suspected cross-contamination and a sequencing artifact. A later analysis calculated a clonal expansion index for each public chain from normalized within-repertoire ranks of inferred template counts. Generation probabilities in a later analysis came from a VDJ recombination model fitted to out-of-frame rearrangements, and those results were checked against IGoR. In a later analysis, hypergeometric tests were used to score TCR-TCR, TCR-HLA and TCR-CMV co-occurrence, with a repertoire-size bias correction applied to TCR pairs. False discovery rates were estimated in a later analysis by permuting HLA or CMV assignments 20 times. A later analysis grouped co-occurring TCRs with DBSCAN, adding TCRdist sequence similarity when clustering within HLA-allele-positive subsets. Repertoires with fewer than 30,000 or more than 120,000 public chains were left out of co-occurrence clustering, as were four to six repertoires with anomalous nucleotide sharing. The source is immuneACCESS, and TCRdb retained only in-frame sequences with V and J called. Part of the clones is not carried over; for the studies checked, unresolved V genes explain less than half of this, and the remainder is unexplained. From that table come the V and J calls and clone size; the DNA was used to work out D and trimming. Within this sample are nearly 200,000 clones, with 82% of them counted one time only. The ten most abundant clones make up 6.5% of the sample.

What the study reported, not specific to this receptor: V-gene and J-gene trimming of TCR beta chains was associated with a missense DCLRE1C variant in a later genetic analysis, and the association was replicated in an independent cohort. In the study, 150 to 200 TCR beta chains were listed as associated with cytomegalovirus. Sequencing depth was assumed to be roughly uniform across donors in the presence/absence analyses, though that assumption may not hold. In an earlier analysis of over 550 of the donors, most TCR beta V segments were observed in productive rearrangements about 87% or about 30% of the time, broadly matching IMGT annotations. A further reported finding was that TCR beta sequences accurately predicted the HLA-A and HLA-B alleles for most subjects in the first cohort. The classifier was reported to diagnose cytomegalovirus status with high specificity and sensitivity in both the original and validation cohorts. Several of the top co-occurrence clusters appeared to be linked to parvovirus B19, influenza, CMV and Epstein-Barr virus, according to a later analysis. A later genetic analysis reported fewer N-insertions in productive TCRs among donors in an Asian-associated ancestry cluster than the roughly 620-donor mean. Linkage disequilibrium might explain the correlated functional status among segregating V segments, but an unknown experimental factor could not be ruled out. For the cohort, immune exposure information was limited to CMV serostatus. Because HLA typing was missing for some donors at each locus, association tests included only the typed subset. Most TCR sequences were observed very rarely across donors, whereas some public TCRs were present in many individuals. It was suggested by the authors that the approach could potentially be generalized to other disease states and immunological phenotypes. A later analysis associated roughly 17,000 TCR beta sequences with specific HLA alleles at a false discovery rate of 0.05. Compared with equally common non-associated chains, HLA-associated TCR beta chains in a later analysis were more clonally expanded and had lower generation probabilities. A few of the identified cytomegalovirus-associated TCR beta chains were confirmed in vitro to be specific for cytomegalovirus antigens. Because the 87-base-pair reads could not distinguish some IMGT-functional V segments, including TRBV6-2 and TRBV6-3, those segments were excluded. According to a later analysis, TCR association rates differed among HLA loci, with DRB1 alleles showing the most associated TCRs and HLA-C alleles showing the fewest. According to a later analysis, most CMV-associated TCR beta chains appeared to be HLA-restricted, and the HLA associations seemed to be driven largely by CMV exposure. When HLA alleles, especially DR and DQ, strongly co-occurred, attributing TCR associations to individual alleles was difficult. Because counts were too low, 15 to 20 rarely observed V segments, including chromosome 9 orphons, were excluded from the earlier analysis of fewer than 650 of the donors. A cluster of highly shared sequence variants was judged likely to be a technical artifact of the sequencing pipeline. The cohort was sequenced for TCR beta chains only, and without alpha or paired-chain data the features that could be detected were limited.

In total, around 600 healthy bone marrow donors made up the cohort. At the time of sampling, all cohort members were nominally healthy, though unrecorded immune exposures were likely present. The donor was CMV seropositive and belonged to the group of more than 250 seropositive cohort members. A peripheral blood sample was collected from each donor, and TCR beta sequencing was performed on peripheral blood mononuclear cells. The Qiagen DNeasy Blood Extraction Kit was used to extract genomic DNA from the blood cell samples. As concerns this clone: Its cognate antigen has yet to be identified. No base-level quality is on record; no much larger clone is a single base apart.

The V and J segments used are TRBV4-1 and TRBJ2-2, with the D gene uncertain. The TCR comes from a woman aged 50 to 60 in good health and CMV-seropositive. Sequencing used PBMCs. The CDR3 protein sequence reads: CASSQALSSGELFF. The nucleotide sequence reads as follows: TGCGCCAGCAGCCAAGCCCTGTCGTCCGGGGAGCTGTTTTTT.